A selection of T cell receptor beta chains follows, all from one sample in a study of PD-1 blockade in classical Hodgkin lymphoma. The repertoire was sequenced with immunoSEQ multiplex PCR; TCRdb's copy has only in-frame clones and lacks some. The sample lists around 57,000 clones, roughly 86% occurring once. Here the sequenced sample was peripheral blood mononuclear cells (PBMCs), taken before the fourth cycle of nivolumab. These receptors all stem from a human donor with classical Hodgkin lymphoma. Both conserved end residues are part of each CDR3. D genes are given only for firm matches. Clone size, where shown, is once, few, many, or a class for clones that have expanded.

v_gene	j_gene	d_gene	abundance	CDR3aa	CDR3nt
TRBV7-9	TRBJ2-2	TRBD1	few	CASSPSTRTGATGELFF	TGTGCCAGCAGCCCATCAACCCGGACAGGGGCAACCGGGGAGCTGTTTTTT
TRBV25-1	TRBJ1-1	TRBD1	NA	CASSSRTGGAEAFF	TGTGCCAGCAGTTCTCGGACAGGAGGGGCTGAAGCTTTCTTT
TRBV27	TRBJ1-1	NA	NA	CATSPLSPQGGTAFF	TGTGCCACCTCACCCCTATCGCCCCAGGGCGGTACGGCTTTCTTT
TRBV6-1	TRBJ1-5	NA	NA	CASSEAANWYSNQPQHF	TGTGCCAGCAGTGAAGCCGCCAACTGGTATAGCAATCAGCCCCAGCATTTT
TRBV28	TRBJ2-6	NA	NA	CASSWDFSGANVLTF	TGTGCCAGCAGTTGGGACTTCTCTGGGGCCAACGTCCTGACTTTC
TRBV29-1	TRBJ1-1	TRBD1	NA	CSVRQGNTEAFF	TGCAGCGTGCGACAGGGGAACACTGAAGCTTTCTTT
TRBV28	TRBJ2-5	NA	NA	CASSSGREETQYF	TGTGCCAGCAGTTCGGGACGGGAAGAGACCCAGTACTTC
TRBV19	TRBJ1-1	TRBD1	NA	CASKPGQGLNTEAFF	TGTGCCAGTAAACCGGGACAGGGTTTGAACACTGAAGCTTTCTTT
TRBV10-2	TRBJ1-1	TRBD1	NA	CATNRGMNTEAFF	TGCGCCACCAACAGGGGGATGAACACTGAAGCTTTCTTT
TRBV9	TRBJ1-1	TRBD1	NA	CASSPRTGLNTEAFF	TGTGCCAGCAGCCCCCGGACAGGGCTGAACACTGAAGCTTTCTTT
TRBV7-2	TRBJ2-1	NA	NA	CASANREGGINEQFF	TGTGCCAGCGCCAACCGAGAGGGGGGTATCAATGAGCAGTTCTTC
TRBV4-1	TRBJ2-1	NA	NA	CASSLGLSFGIYNEQFF	TGCGCCAGCAGCCTAGGCCTTTCATTTGGGATTTACAATGAGCAGTTCTTC
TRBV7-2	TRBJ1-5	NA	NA	CASSRYGVLADANQPQHF	TGTGCCAGCAGCCGCTACGGGGTTCTGGCGGACGCTAATCAGCCCCAGCATTTT
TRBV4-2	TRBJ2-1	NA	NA	CASSQMTLGDNEQFF	TGTGCCAGCAGCCAAATGACTTTGGGGGACAATGAGCAGTTCTTC
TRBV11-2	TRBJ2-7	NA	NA	CASSLGGAGEQYF	TGTGCCAGCAGCTTAGGGGGAGCAGGCGAGCAGTACTTC
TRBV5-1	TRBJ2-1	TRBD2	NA	CASSLDAGGSNEQFF	TGCGCCAGCAGCTTGGATGCGGGAGGGAGCAATGAGCAGTTCTTC
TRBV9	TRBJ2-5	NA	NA	CASSVDNSRETQYF	TGTGCCAGCAGCGTAGACAACTCCCGAGAGACCCAGTACTTC
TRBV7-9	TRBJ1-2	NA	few	CASSLYKDGYTF	TGTGCCAGCAGCTTATATAAGGATGGCTACACCTTC
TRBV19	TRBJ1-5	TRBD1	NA	CASSIGQGVNQPQHF	TGTGCCAGTAGTATTGGCCAGGGGGTAAATCAGCCCCAGCATTTT
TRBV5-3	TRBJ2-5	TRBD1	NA	CARSDPGTGVQETQYF	TGTGCCAGAAGCGACCCCGGGACAGGAGTTCAAGAGACCCAGTACTTC
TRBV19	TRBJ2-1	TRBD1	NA	CASRGSRMEQFF	TGTGCCAGCAGGGGGTCCCGGATGGAGCAGTTCTTC
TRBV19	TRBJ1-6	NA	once	CASTLQAYNSPLHF	TGTGCCAGTACCTTACAGGCCTATAATTCACCCCTCCACTTT
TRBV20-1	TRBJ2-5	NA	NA	CSASFPETQYF	TGCAGTGCCTCATTCCCGGAGACCCAGTACTTC
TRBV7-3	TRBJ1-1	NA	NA	CASSRTANTEAFF	TGTGCCAGCAGCCGCACAGCGAACACTGAAGCTTTCTTT
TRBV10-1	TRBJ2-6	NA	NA	CASSVGEFERSGANVLTF	TGCGCCAGCAGTGTGGGGGAGTTCGAGCGCTCTGGGGCCAACGTCCTGACTTTC
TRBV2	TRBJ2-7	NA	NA	CASLKQGVQSYEQYF	TGTGCCAGTCTAAAGCAGGGTGTCCAAAGCTACGAGCAGTACTTC